This T cell receptor (beta chain) stems from a study of blood T cell dynamics during melanoma immunotherapy. In the study overall: Metastatic melanoma patients received first-line pembrolizumab or nivolumab plus ipilimumab.

Indicated time point: pre-treatment baseline. Response was assessed by RECIST 1.1 at 12 weeks, except a couple of rapid progressors. The count of this clone is one. The CDR3 sequence is 12 residues long. In germline, CDR1 is SGHTA, CDR2 FQGNSA. V shed 5 bases and J shed 0 bases, with 5 bases lying between them. Data came from immunoSEQ multiplex PCR; TCRdb stores just in-frame clones and leaves some out. The sample lists approximately 13,000 clones, 84% occurring once. Sequencing was performed on blood, taken from a patient treated with checkpoint blockade. The chain has TRBV7-2 and TRBJ2-7, with D unresolved. This receptor was identified in a human donor with melanoma. The CDR3 bases are TGTGCCAGCAGCCCCCACTCCTACGAGCAGTACTTC. The encoded protein is CASSPHSYEQYF.